One T cell receptor (beta chain) is described in this entry. Its cognate antigen is unknown. This sample was included in a study of T cells expressing NK-cell markers. Study-level findings and limits: A range of about 1.0-7.5% of CD8+ T cells consisted of dominant NKG2C+ clonotypes in 5 to 7 donors.

This CDR3 spans 20 amino acids. The germline V gene encodes CDR1 MNHEY and CDR2 SVGEGT. What made the TCR beta cDNA was 5'RACE template switching with UMIs. TCRdb reanalyzed the 5' RACE reads and collapses them to one entry per CDR3 protein, without DNA. Here the sample table reports about 550,000 distinct CDR3 sequences. Sequencing was performed on blood T cells: a sorted CD56 or NKG2C T cell subset, CD4+ or CD8+ T cells, or bulk PBMC T cells (not recorded which). This sequence joins TRBV6-2 or TRBV6-3 and TRBJ2-6. The TCR originated in a man between 18 and 29 years old in good health. CDR3 protein: CASSYSRSKASTSGANVLTF.